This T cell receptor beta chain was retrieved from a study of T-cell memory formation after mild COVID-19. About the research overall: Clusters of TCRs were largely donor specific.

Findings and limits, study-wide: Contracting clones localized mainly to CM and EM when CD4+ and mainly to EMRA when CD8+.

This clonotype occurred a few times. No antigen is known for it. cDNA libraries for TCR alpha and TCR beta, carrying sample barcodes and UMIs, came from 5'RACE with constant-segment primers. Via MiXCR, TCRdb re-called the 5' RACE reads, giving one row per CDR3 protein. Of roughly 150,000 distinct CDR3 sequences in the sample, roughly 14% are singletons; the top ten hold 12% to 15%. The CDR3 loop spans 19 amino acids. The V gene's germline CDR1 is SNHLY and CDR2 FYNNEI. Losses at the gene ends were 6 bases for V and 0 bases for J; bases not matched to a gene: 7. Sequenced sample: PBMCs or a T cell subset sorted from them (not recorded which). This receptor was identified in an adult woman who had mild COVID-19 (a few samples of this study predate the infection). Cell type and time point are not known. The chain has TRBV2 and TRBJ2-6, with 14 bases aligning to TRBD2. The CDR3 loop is CASRGLGLAGDSGANVLTF. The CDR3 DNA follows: TGTGCCAGCAGAGGCCTGGGACTAGCGGGAGACTCTGGGGCCAACGTCCTGACTTTC.